The rows below give T cell receptor beta chains drawn from one sample of a study of beta chain features in type 1 diabetes. Sequencing used immunoSEQ multiplex PCR; TCRdb keeps in-frame clones, though not all of them. The sample has around 350,000 clones, around 12% seen once. The specimen was naive CD4+ T cells from blood. These TCRs come from a young man in good health. Both conserved end residues are part of each CDR3. D genes are given only for firm matches. Size is omitted from some rows. Given values are once, few, many or a class for expanded clones.

>TRBV5-4|TRBD1|few|TRBJ1-6
TGTGCCAGCAGCTTCCTTAGACAGGGGGTAAATTCACCCCTCCACTTT
CASSFLRQGVNSPLHF
>TRBV15|NA|few|TRBJ1-1
TGTGCCACCAGCAGAGATTTGCAGGACAAAGCTTTCTTT
CATSRDLQDKAFF
>TRBV27|TRBD1|few|TRBJ1-4
TGTGCCAGCAGTTCTACAGGGGGCGCAGATAATGAAAAACTGTTTTTT
CASSSTGGADNEKLFF
>TRBV18|NA|NA|TRBJ1-4
TGTGCCAGCTCACCACCACCCACGTGGGGGCGCGGGCATGAAAAACTGTTTTTT
CASSPPPTWGRGHEKLFF
>TRBV11-3|NA|few|TRBJ2-3
TGTGCCAGCAGCTCACCTCGAGAGGGCTTCACAGATACGCAGTATTTT
CASSSPREGFTDTQYF
>TRBV28|TRBD1|NA|TRBJ1-1
TGTGCCAGCAGTCCGTCGGGACAGGTAAACACTGAAGCTTTCTTT
CASSPSGQVNTEAFF
>TRBV19|NA|once|TRBJ2-1
TGTGCCACCGCGATCAACTACAATGAGCAGTTCTTC
CATAINYNEQFF
>TRBV7-9|TRBD1|NA|TRBJ1-1
TGTGCCAGCAGCTTAGACGAAGGGGGCTGGAACACTGAAGCTTTCTTT
CASSLDEGGWNTEAFF
>TRBV5-6|NA|few|TRBJ1-3
TGTGCCAGCAGCCTACTCGGGGCTGGAAACACCATATATTTT
CASSLLGAGNTIYF
>TRBV28|NA|few|TRBJ2-6
TGTGCCAGCAGATCCACAGGGTCTGGGGCCAACGTCCTGACTTTC
CASRSTGSGANVLTF
>TRBV30|TRBD1|many|TRBJ1-1
TGTGCCTGGAGTGTACAGGGGAGAACTGAAGCTTTCTTT
CAWSVQGRTEAFF
>TRBV5-4|TRBD2|NA|TRBJ2-2
TGTGCCAGCAGCGGCGGGGGGCACAACACCGGGGAGCTGTTTTTT
CASSGGGHNTGELFF
>TRBV7-2|NA|few|TRBJ2-3
TGTGCCAGCAGCTTGGCTAGCCACCTTCGAGGAGATACGCAGTATTTT
CASSLASHLRGDTQYF
>TRBV7-2|NA|NA|TRBJ1-2
TGTGCCAGCAGCTTATACGATAGCTATGGCTACACCTTC
CASSLYDSYGYTF
>TRBV29-1|TRBD1|few|TRBJ1-1
TGCAGCGTATCTACAGGGGGCAATGGTGAAGCTTTCTTT
CSVSTGGNGEAFF
>TRBV7-3|TRBD1|NA|TRBJ2-1
TGTGCCAGCAGCTACTCACACAGGGGGGAGCAGTTCTTC
CASSYSHRGEQFF
>TRBV5-1|TRBD1|few|TRBJ2-3
TGCGCCAGCAGCTTAGGCGGGACAGGGGGCACAGATACGCAGTATTTT
CASSLGGTGGTDTQYF
>TRBV6-6|NA|few|TRBJ1-2
TGTGCCAGCAGGACCACCCAGGGGAACTATGGCTACACCTTC
CASRTTQGNYGYTF
>TRBV14|TRBD1|NA|TRBJ1-2
TGTGCCAGCAGCCAATTGGACAGGGCCCTGGGGGGCTACACCTTC
CASSQLDRALGGYTF
>TRBV6-5|TRBD1|NA|TRBJ2-1
TGTGCCGGAAGACAGGGTTTGGTCGATGAGCAGTTCTTC
CAGRQGLVDEQFF
>TRBV4-2|TRBD2|NA|TRBJ2-1
TGTGCCAGCAGCCCGATCCGGCTAGCGGCCGACAATGAGCAGTTCTTC
CASSPIRLAADNEQFF
>TRBV19|NA|NA|TRBJ2-2
TGTGCCAGTAGTATATGGACAGCGAACACCGGGGAGCTGTTTTTT
CASSIWTANTGELFF
>TRBV29-1|TRBD1|many|TRBJ2-7
TGCAGCGTTGCTAGGGGGACAGCTTCCTACGAGCAGTACTTC
CSVARGTASYEQYF
>TRBV7-2|NA|NA|TRBJ1-1
TGTGCCAGCAGCTTAGGGACATACGAGAACACTGAAGCTTTCTTT
CASSLGTYENTEAFF
>TRBV7-3|TRBD1|NA|TRBJ2-5
TGTGCCAGCAGCTCAGGACAGGGGCCAGAGACCCAGTACTTC
CASSSGQGPETQYF
>TRBV2|TRBD1|NA|TRBJ2-7
TGTGCCAGCAGTGGACAGGGAAGCCCCTACGAGCAGTACTTC
CASSGQGSPYEQYF
>TRBV11-1|TRBD2|NA|TRBJ2-1
TGTGCCAGCAGCTTAGACCGCGGGACTAGCGGGGGGTACAATGAGCAGTTCTTC
CASSLDRGTSGGYNEQFF